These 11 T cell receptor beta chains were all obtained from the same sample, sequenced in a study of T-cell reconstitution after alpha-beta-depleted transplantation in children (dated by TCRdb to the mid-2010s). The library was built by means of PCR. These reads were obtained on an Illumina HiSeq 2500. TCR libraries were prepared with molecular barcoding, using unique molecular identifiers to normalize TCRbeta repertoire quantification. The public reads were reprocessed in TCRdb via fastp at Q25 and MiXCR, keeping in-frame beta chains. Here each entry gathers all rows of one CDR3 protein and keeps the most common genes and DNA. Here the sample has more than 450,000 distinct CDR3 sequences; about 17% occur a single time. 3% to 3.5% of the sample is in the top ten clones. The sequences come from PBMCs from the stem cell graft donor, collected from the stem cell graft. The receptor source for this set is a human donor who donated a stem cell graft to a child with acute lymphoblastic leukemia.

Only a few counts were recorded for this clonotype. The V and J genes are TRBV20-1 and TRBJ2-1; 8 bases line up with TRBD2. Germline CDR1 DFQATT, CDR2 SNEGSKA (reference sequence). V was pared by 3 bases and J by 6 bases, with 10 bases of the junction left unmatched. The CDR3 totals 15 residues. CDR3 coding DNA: TGCAGTGCTAGCATAACCGGCGGGAGGAGCAATGAGCAGTTCTTC. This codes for CSASITGGRSNEQFF.

The CDR3 region has the DNA TGCAGTGCTCTGGACAGGGGAAATACCTACGAGCAGTACTTC. This encodes CSALDRGNTYEQYF. The genes are TRBV20-1 and TRBJ2-7; 9 bases are a match to TRBD1. This CDR3 is 14 amino acids long. Germline CDR1 DFQATT, CDR2 SNEGSKA (reference sequence). The V and J ends lost 5 bases and 2 bases, in that order; junction bases with no gene match: 7.

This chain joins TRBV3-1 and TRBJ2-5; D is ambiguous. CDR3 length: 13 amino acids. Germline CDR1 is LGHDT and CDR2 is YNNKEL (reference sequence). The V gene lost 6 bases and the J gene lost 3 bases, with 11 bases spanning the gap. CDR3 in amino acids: CASRTSAKETQYF. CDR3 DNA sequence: TGTGCCAGCAGAACCAGCGCGAAAGAGACCCAGTACTTC.

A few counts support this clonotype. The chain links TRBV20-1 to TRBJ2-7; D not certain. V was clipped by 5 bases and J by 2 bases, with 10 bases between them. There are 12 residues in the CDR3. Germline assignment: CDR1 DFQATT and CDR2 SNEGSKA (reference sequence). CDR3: CSALGWTYEQYF. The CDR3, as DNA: TGCAGTGCTTTGGGATGGACCTACGAGCAGTACTTC.

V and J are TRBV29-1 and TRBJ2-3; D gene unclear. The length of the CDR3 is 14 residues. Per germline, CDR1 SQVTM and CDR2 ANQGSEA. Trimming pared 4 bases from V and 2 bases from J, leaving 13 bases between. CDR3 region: CSVGRTLNTDTQYF. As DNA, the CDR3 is TGCAGCGTTGGCCGGACGCTGAACACAGATACGCAGTATTTT.

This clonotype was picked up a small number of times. The CDR3 region is CASGSNPPQTGIQYF. The CDR3 coding sequence is TGTGCCAGTGGGTCTAATCCCCCTCAGACGGGCATTCAGTACTTC. The chain uses TRBV6-1 and TRBJ2-4; no reliable D call. With 9 bases removed from V and 9 bases from J, the gap between germline ends came to 24 bases. Germline CDR1 MNHNS, CDR2 SASEGT. The CDR3 has 15 amino acids.

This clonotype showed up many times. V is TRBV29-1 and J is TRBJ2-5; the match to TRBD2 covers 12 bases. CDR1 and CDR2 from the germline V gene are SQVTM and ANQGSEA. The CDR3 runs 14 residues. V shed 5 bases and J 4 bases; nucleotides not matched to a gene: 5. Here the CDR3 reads CSVLRLAGVETQYF. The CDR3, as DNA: TGCAGCGTTCTACGACTAGCGGGAGTAGAGACCCAGTACTTC.

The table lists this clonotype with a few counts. CDR3 DNA sequence: TGCAGCGTGGACAGGGACACCGGGGAGCTGTTTTTT. This translates into CSVDRDTGELFF. The chain combines TRBV29-1 with TRBJ2-2, with 8 bases aligning to TRBD1. CDR3 length equals 12 residues. Germline V gene lookup returns CDR1 SQVTM and CDR2 ANQGSEA. V dropped 6 bases and J dropped 3; count of bases not matched to a gene: 0.

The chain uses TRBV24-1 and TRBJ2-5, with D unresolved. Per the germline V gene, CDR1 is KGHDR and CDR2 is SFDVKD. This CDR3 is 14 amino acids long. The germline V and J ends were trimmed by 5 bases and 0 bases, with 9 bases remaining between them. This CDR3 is CATSVSPYQETQYF. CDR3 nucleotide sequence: TGTGCCACCAGTGTATCACCGTACCAAGAGACCCAGTACTTC.

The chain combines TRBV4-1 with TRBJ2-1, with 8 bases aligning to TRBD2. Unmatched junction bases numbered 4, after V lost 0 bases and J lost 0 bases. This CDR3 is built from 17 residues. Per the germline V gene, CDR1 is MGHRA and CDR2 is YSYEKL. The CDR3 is CASSQDEGTSSYNEQFF. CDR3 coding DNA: TGCGCCAGCAGCCAAGATGAGGGGACTAGCTCCTACAATGAGCAGTTCTTC.

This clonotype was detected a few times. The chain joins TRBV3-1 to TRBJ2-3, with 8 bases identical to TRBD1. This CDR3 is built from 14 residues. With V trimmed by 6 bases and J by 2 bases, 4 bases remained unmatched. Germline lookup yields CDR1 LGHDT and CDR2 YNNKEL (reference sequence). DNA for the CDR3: TGTGCCAGCAGGCCGGGACAGGTCACAGATACGCAGTATTTT. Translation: CASRPGQVTDTQYF.